The rows below give T cell receptor beta chains drawn from one sample of a study of T cells after yellow fever vaccination. TCRdb used MiXCR to reprocess the 5' RACE reads, holding one entry per CDR3 protein. The sample lists roughly 300,000 distinct CDR3 sequences, around 6.8% occurring once. This material consisted of PBMCs, taken roughly 45 days after the first yellow fever vaccination. The receptors originated from a man between 18 and 29 years old who received the YFV17D yellow fever vaccine. CDR3s include the opening cysteine and the closing phenylalanine or tryptophan. A D gene is named only where the DNA matches it firmly. Only part of the rows carry a size: once, few, many, or a class if the clone is expanded.

CDR3 protein	CDR3 DNA	clone size	J gene	D gene	V gene
CATSDTWDRGTDEQFF	TGTGCCACCAGTGATACTTGGGACAGGGGTACAGATGAGCAGTTCTTC	NA	TRBJ2-1	TRBD1	TRBV24-1
CASSLARGGELFF	TGTGCCAGCAGCTTAGCGCGGGGCGGGGAGCTGTTTTTT	few	TRBJ2-2	NA	TRBV7-2
CASSQGGGDLYNEQFF	TGTGCCAGCAGCCAGGGAGGGGGGGACCTCTACAATGAGCAGTTCTTC	few	TRBJ2-1	NA	TRBV3-1
CASSPELGTMRAFF	TGTGCCAGCAGCCCAGAACTGGGAACGATGAGAGCTTTCTTT	NA	TRBJ1-1	NA	TRBV7-2
CASSLGSPYEQYF	TGTGCCAGCAGCTTAGGAAGTCCCTACGAGCAGTACTTC	NA	TRBJ2-7	NA	TRBV11-2
CASSLLERPSYNEQFF	TGTGCCAGCAGCCTCCTGGAACGGCCCTCCTACAATGAGCAGTTCTTC	NA	TRBJ2-1	NA	TRBV28
CASSLNGPGGGYTF	TGTGCCAGCAGCTTGAACGGGCCAGGCGGTGGCTACACCTTC	many	TRBJ1-2	NA	TRBV7-2
CASSHLGGGGTDTQYF	TGTGCCAGCAGCCACCTAGGGGGCGGGGGCACAGATACGCAGTATTTT	NA	TRBJ2-3	NA	TRBV7-2
CASSLIRSNTEAFF	TGTGCCAGCAGCTTAATCCGATCGAACACTGAAGCTTTCTTT	NA	TRBJ1-1	NA	TRBV7-6
CASSADRRRYEQYF	TGTGCCAGCAGCGCGGACAGGAGACGCTACGAGCAGTACTTC	few	TRBJ2-7	TRBD1	TRBV6-1
CASSKEEIIYEQYF	TGTGCCAGCAGCAAAGAAGAGATTATCTACGAGCAGTACTTC	few	TRBJ2-7	NA	TRBV21-1
CASSALERGAYFQETQYF	TGTGCCAGCAGCGCCCTCGAGCGGGGGGCTTATTTCCAAGAGACCCAGTACTTC	NA	TRBJ2-5	TRBD2	TRBV3-1
CSAQDPNQPQHF	TGCAGCGCCCAGGACCCTAATCAGCCCCAGCATTTT	many	TRBJ1-5	NA	TRBV29-1
CSVEDGGGIGTDTQYF	TGCAGCGTTGAAGATGGCGGGGGGATAGGGACAGATACGCAGTATTTT	many	TRBJ2-3	TRBD2	TRBV29-1
CASRHRGGYTF	TGTGCCAGCAGGCACAGGGGAGGCTACACCTTC	NA	TRBJ1-2	TRBD1	TRBV27
CASSLDPGGLEQYF	TGCGCCAGCAGCTTGGATCCAGGGGGTTTAGAGCAGTACTTC	many	TRBJ2-7	TRBD1	TRBV5-1
CATGTGNYGYTF	TGTGCCACCGGGACAGGGAACTATGGCTACACCTTC	NA	TRBJ1-2	TRBD1	TRBV15
CASVREDTEAFF	TGTGCCAGCGTCAGGGAGGACACTGAAGCTTTCTTT	few	TRBJ1-1	NA	TRBV7-9
CASSQDRAQETQYF	TGTGCCAGCAGCCAGGACAGGGCTCAAGAGACCCAGTACTTC	few	TRBJ2-5	TRBD1	TRBV7-2
CASSLVSPDTQYF	TGCGCCAGCAGCTTGGTGTCGCCAGATACGCAGTATTTT	many	TRBJ2-3	NA	TRBV5-1
CASSSQLSYEQYF	TGTGCCAGCAGCTCACAGCTTTCCTACGAGCAGTACTTC	NA	TRBJ2-7	NA	TRBV13
CSAAGAGGLNTGELFF	TGCAGTGCCGCTGGAGCGGGGGGTCTGAACACCGGGGAGCTGTTTTTT	few	TRBJ2-2	TRBD2	TRBV20-1
CASSFNRGYEQYF	TGTGCCAGCAGCTTTAACAGGGGCTACGAGCAGTACTTC	many	TRBJ2-7	TRBD1	TRBV7-3
CASSFTGGNGYTF	TGTGCCAGCAGTTTTACAGGGGGCAATGGCTACACCTTC	few	TRBJ1-2	TRBD1	TRBV12-3/TRBV12-4
CAISGSAGNGAFF	TGTGCCATCAGTGGGTCCGCAGGGAACGGAGCTTTCTTT	NA	TRBJ1-1	NA	TRBV10-3
CASSQGLAIDEQYF	TGCGCCAGCAGCCAGGGACTAGCGATCGACGAGCAGTACTTC	NA	TRBJ2-7	TRBD2	TRBV4-3
CAWSVGETQYF	TGTGCCTGGAGTGTTGGGGAGACCCAGTACTTC	NA	TRBJ2-5	NA	TRBV30
CASSEAAGNNEQFF	TGTGCCAGCAGCGAAGCGGCGGGTAACAATGAGCAGTTCTTC	few	TRBJ2-1	NA	TRBV7-2
CASSFIAGGAWETQYF	TGTGCCAGCAGTTTTATTGCGGGGGGCGCTTGGGAGACCCAGTACTTC	NA	TRBJ2-5	TRBD2	TRBV27
CASTPGANYGYTF	TGCGCCAGCACCCCGGGGGCTAACTATGGCTACACCTTC	NA	TRBJ1-2	NA	TRBV5-1
CASSALGHSTDTQYF	TGTGCCAGCAGCGCATTAGGGCATAGCACAGATACGCAGTATTTT	NA	TRBJ2-3	NA	TRBV11-2
CASSIDSSTDTQYF	TGTGCCAGCAGCATTGATTCTTCCACAGATACGCAGTATTTT	few	TRBJ2-3	NA	TRBV9
CASSFLAGAGELFF	TGTGCCAGCAGCTTTCTAGCGGGGGCCGGGGAGCTGTTTTTT	NA	TRBJ2-2	TRBD2	TRBV11-2
CATTLAGGNYEQYF	TGTGCCACGACCCTCGCGGGGGGAAATTACGAGCAGTACTTC	few	TRBJ2-7	TRBD2	TRBV12-3/TRBV12-4
CASSYIQGRANEQYF	TGCGCCAGCAGCTATATACAGGGGAGGGCGAACGAGCAGTACTTC	NA	TRBJ2-7	NA	TRBV5-1
CASSVSRGTTDTQYF	TGTGCCAGCAGTGTATCGCGGGGGACCACAGATACGCAGTATTTT	many	TRBJ2-3	TRBD2	TRBV6-1
CASSLGGGLVGEQFF	TGCGCCAGCAGTCTGGGGGGGGGGCTGGTCGGTGAGCAGTTCTTC	NA	TRBJ2-1	NA	TRBV10-2
CAIMHKITDTQYF	TGTGCCATCATGCATAAGATAACAGATACGCAGTATTTT	NA	TRBJ2-3	NA	TRBV10-3
CSNMTRAGTTKNTEAFF	TGCAGCAATATGACAAGAGCCGGGACAACTAAGAACACTGAAGCTTTCTTT	NA	TRBJ1-1	NA	TRBV29-1